There are many counts of the clone carrying this T cell receptor (beta chain). The time point is: persistent/refractory GD, antithyroid drugs over 5 years with positive TRAb. The authors made the TCR library using RNA they extracted from PBMCs. With 3 bases removed from V and 0 bases from J, the gap between germline ends came to 15 bases. The CDR3 sequence is 17 residues long. Germline assignment: CDR1 SGHNT and CDR2 YENEEA. The entry originates in a study of regulatory T cells in long-lasting Graves disease. Researchers made TCR beta libraries by using iRepertoire HTBI primers and running Arm-PCR on CDR3 regions. TCRdb independently ran MiXCR on the multiplex PCR reads; one entry per CDR3 protein. The sample has around 340,000 distinct CDR3 sequences, about 20% seen once; the top ten hold less than 35%.

This specimen consisted of peripheral blood mononuclear cells (PBMCs), obtained when the disease was refractory, from a patient treated with antithyroid drugs. The TCR originated in a female donor with Graves disease. This chain links TRBV11-3 with TRBJ1-3, with D possibly matching TRBD1 (6 bases). CDR3 DNA: TGTGCCAGCAGCTTCGGCTGGGGGGCCCCCTCTGGAAACACCATATATTTT. The encoded protein is CASSFGWGAPSGNTIYF.